This T cell receptor (beta chain) was identified in a study of low-dose radiotherapy and immunotherapy resistance in tumors. TRAV- and TRBV-specific primers were used for first-strand cDNA, which covered alpha and beta chains. Both a constant-region primer and a V-primer adapter served to amplify TCRs across approximately 19 PCR cycles. TCRdb called the reads again in MiXCR, with one record for every CDR3 protein. The data contain about 13,000 distinct CDR3 sequences, approximately 61% of them singletons. CDR3 size: 16 residues. Trimming removed 5 bases at V and 5 bases at J, with 18 bases between. In germline, CDR1 is SGHTA, CDR2 FQGNSA. Treatment combined nivolumab, ipilimumab, aspirin, low-dose cyclophosphamide and low-dose radiotherapy in a dose-escalation trial.

The clonotype originates from a human donor with advanced metastatic prostate, ovarian, gallbladder or colorectal cancer (not recorded which). This table probably holds off-target reads from a library built for another chain. V and J are TRBV7-2 and TRBJ1-4, with D tentatively TRBD1 (5 bases). In nucleotides, the CDR3 is TGTGCCAGCAGCGTAAAAATCGGGGCCCAAAATGAAAAACTGTTTTTT. It is translated as CASSVKIGAQNEKLFF.